Each of the 29 T cell receptor beta chains below was sequenced from the same sample in a study of shared clonotypes between healthy human individuals. This table comes from immunoSEQ multiplex PCR, and its TCRdb copy is limited to in-frame clones, with some not included. The data contain more than 1 million clones, around three quarters of them seen just once; the ten biggest clones take up approximately 0.5%. The sequencing input was memory CD4+ T cells from PBMCs. Subset here: CD45RA-negative fraction. The receptors here all came from a man younger than 30 in good health. Some clones in this sample may be carry-over from other donors' samples.

The genes are TRBV5-4 and TRBJ2-2; D not certain. This CDR3 comprises 17 residues. Germline V gene sequence: CDR1 SGHNT, CDR2 YYREEE (reference sequence). Trimming took 0 bases from V and 7 from J, leaving 19 bases between them. As DNA, the CDR3 is TGTGCCAGCAGCTTGGACACGGTGCTGGTTTCTGGCGGGGAGCTGTTTTTT. Protein sequence: CASSLDTVLVSGGELFF.

The V call is TRBV5-6, the J call TRBJ2-5; perhaps TRBD1 as D (6 bases). Germline V gene data show CDR1 as SGHDT and CDR2 as YYEEEE. Trimming removed 3 bases from V and 6 bases from J, with 9 bases in between. CDR3 length: 12 residues. CDR3 in amino acids: CASSWGRKTQYF. As DNA, the CDR3 is TGTGCCAGCAGCTGGGGGCGTAAGACCCAGTACTTC.

The chain recombines TRBV6-5 with TRBJ2-3; 7 bases line up with TRBD2. Per the germline V gene, CDR1 is MNHEY and CDR2 is SVGAGI. V lost 5 bases and J lost 3; bases outside the gene matches: 5. The CDR3 length is 14 residues. CDR3 residues: CASSGGGRTDTQYF. CDR3 coding DNA: TGTGCCAGCAGTGGGGGGGGTAGGACAGATACGCAGTATTTT.

This clone was found many times. This chain links TRBV5-8 with TRBJ2-4, with D perhaps given as TRBD1 or TRBD2 (5 bases each). There are 12 residues in the CDR3. The germline V gene has CDR1 SGHTS and CDR2 YDEGEE. Trimming pared 0 bases from V and 8 bases from J, leaving 6 bases between. The chain's CDR3 is CASSLGGYIQYF. The CDR3 DNA reads TGTGCCAGCAGCTTGGGGGGGTACATTCAGTACTTC.

This chain uses TRBV5-5 with TRBJ2-1; 9 bases are shared with TRBD2. In germline, CDR1 is SGHKS, CDR2 YYEKEE (reference sequence). The CDR3 contains 15 residues. V was clipped by 1 base and J by 6 bases; unmatched bases: 5. CDR3 loop: CASSLQGGRGNEQFF. CDR3 in DNA: TGTGCCAGCAGCTTGCAAGGCGGGAGGGGCAATGAGCAGTTCTTC.

Only one count was recorded for this clone. J is TRBJ2-5 and V is TRBV15, with D perhaps matching TRBD1 (6 bases). V lost 0 bases and J 3 bases, leaving 11 bases between the germline ends. The CDR3 is 15 amino acids. Germline values: CDR1 LNHNV, CDR2 YYDKDF (reference sequence). CDR3 loop: CATSRDPGEEETQYF. The CDR3 DNA sequence: TGTGCCACCAGCAGAGATCCAGGGGAAGAAGAGACCCAGTACTTC.

The chain links TRBV5-1 to TRBJ1-4, with TRBD1 matching 8 bases. Germline lookup yields CDR1 SGHRS and CDR2 YFSETQ. Trimming removed 2 bases from V and 2 bases from J; junction bases left unmatched: 2. The CDR3 contains 15 residues. The CDR3, as DNA: TGCGCCAGCAGCTTCCAGGGGGCTACTAATGAAAAACTGTTTTTT. It is translated as CASSFQGATNEKLFF.

CDR3 region: CASSLQGNEQFF. The CDR3 DNA follows: TGTGCCAGCAGTTTACAGGGGAATGAGCAGTTCTTC. This rearrangement joins TRBV2 to TRBJ2-1, with TRBD1 matching over 7 bases. CDR1 is SNHLY and CDR2 is FYNNEI in the germline V gene. J lost 7 bases, V lost 5 bases, and 2 bases had no gene match. CDR3 length: 12 amino acids.

This chain connects TRBV5-6 to TRBJ2-7; D gene unclear. Per germline, CDR1 SGHDT and CDR2 YYEEEE. Trimming pared 0 bases from V and 3 bases from J, leaving 4 bases between. This CDR3 region has 12 residues. The CDR3 sequence is CASSLVHYEQYF. As DNA, the CDR3 is TGTGCCAGCAGCTTGGTTCACTACGAGCAGTACTTC.

The chain links TRBV5-1 to TRBJ2-1; D not certain. The CDR3 runs 13 residues. CDR1 and CDR2 (germline): SGHRS, YFSETQ. V was cut by 0 bases and J by 6 bases, with 7 bases left in between. CDR3: CASSLDWSNEQFF. In DNA form, the CDR3 reads TGCGCCAGCAGCTTGGACTGGTCCAATGAGCAGTTCTTC.

This chain uses TRBV28 with TRBJ1-5; a possible D gene is TRBD1 (6 bases). The germline CDR1 and CDR2 sequences are MDHEN and SYDVKM. This CDR3 is 16 amino acids long. Deletions cut 5 bases from V and 0 bases from J, with 14 bases between. CDR3 amino acids: CASSPVGGASNQPQHF. The DNA of the CDR3 is TGTGCCAGCAGTCCAGTGGGGGGGGCTAGCAATCAGCCCCAGCATTTT.

The chain carries TRBV5-1 and TRBJ2-1; 9 bases agree with TRBD2. Germline CDR1 and CDR2: SGHRS and YFSETQ. The CDR3 is 15 residues long. After removal of 1 base from V and 8 bases from J, the junction contained 7 bases not matched to a gene. Here the CDR3 reads CASSLMASGIDEQFF. For the CDR3, the DNA is TGCGCCAGCAGCTTGATGGCTAGCGGGATAGATGAGCAGTTCTTC.

This rearrangement joins TRBV27 to TRBJ2-7; 9 nucleotides agree with TRBD1. The V segment lost 5 bases and the J segment 6 bases; nucleotides outside the gene matches: 8. CDR3 length: 14 amino acids. Germline CDR1 reads MNHEY; CDR2 reads SMNVEV (reference sequence). CDR3 DNA: TGTGCCAGCAGTCTCGGACAGGGGTTTGGCGAGCAGTACTTC. It encodes CASSLGQGFGEQYF.

The gene calls are TRBV5-4 and TRBJ2-7; 10 nucleotides match TRBD2. With 6 bases clipped from V and 1 base from J, the junction kept 7 bases outside the gene matches. Germline V gene lookup returns CDR1 SGHNT and CDR2 YYREEE (reference sequence). The CDR3 spans 15 residues. The chain's CDR3 is CASTSGTSASYEQYF. CDR3 sequence (DNA): TGTGCCAGCACATCGGGGACTAGCGCTTCCTACGAGCAGTACTTC.

V and J are TRBV6-4 and TRBJ2-1; 13 bases map to TRBD2. With 7 bases clipped from V and 8 bases from J, the junction kept 5 bases outside the gene matches. The CDR3 has 14 residues. Germline V gene lookup returns CDR1 MRHNA and CDR2 SNTAGT. The CDR3 region is CASTKLAGGDEQFF. Here the CDR3 DNA reads TGTGCCAGCACTAAACTAGCGGGAGGGGATGAGCAGTTCTTC.

The rearrangement joins TRBV11-2 to TRBJ2-1, with a possible D match to TRBD2 (5 bases). The germline V and J ends were trimmed by 5 bases and 5 bases, with 10 bases remaining between them. This CDR3 has 13 amino acids. Germline V lookup: CDR1 SGHAT, CDR2 FQNNGV. DNA of the CDR3: TGTGCCAGCAGCGTCGGACTGGACAATGAGCAGTTCTTC. Protein product: CASSVGLDNEQFF.

V and J are TRBV30 and TRBJ1-4, with D possibly being TRBD1 (5 bases). Germline V CDR1 and CDR2: GTSNPN, SVGIG (reference sequence). Trimming cost V 4 bases and J 7 bases, with 19 bases left between them. The CDR3 runs to 15 residues. This CDR3 reads CAWNLRRGVGEKLFF. In nucleotides, the CDR3 is TGTGCCTGGAACCTACGGCGGGGGGTCGGTGAAAAACTGTTTTTT.

The V call is TRBV4-2, the J call TRBJ1-2; tentatively, D is TRBD1 (5 bases). Germline V gene sequence: CDR1 LGHNA, CDR2 YNFKEQ. This CDR3 is built from 14 residues. V was cut by 6 bases and J by 3 bases, with 14 bases left in between. CDR3 sequence: CASRPDGGDYGYTF. CDR3 nucleotides: TGTGCCAGCAGACCGGACGGGGGAGACTATGGCTACACCTTC.

The chain joins TRBV11-2 to TRBJ2-3; tentative D call: TRBD1 (7 bases). The CDR3 extends over 14 amino acids. Germline V gene lookup returns CDR1 SGHAT and CDR2 FQNNGV. Trimming removed 4 bases at V and 5 bases at J, with 13 bases between. CDR3 loop: CASSYRQGGDTQYF. The CDR3 DNA reads as TGTGCCAGCAGCTACCGACAGGGAGGAGATACGCAGTATTTT.

Regarding this clone: The same CDR3 can be traced to other DNA sequences in this sample. V is TRBV7-2 and J is TRBJ2-7, with 13 bases identical to TRBD2. After removal of 4 bases from V and 2 bases from J, the junction contained 2 bases not matched to a gene. This CDR3 is built from 15 residues. Per germline, CDR1 SGHTA and CDR2 FQGNSA. In DNA form, the CDR3 reads TGTGCCAGCAGCTCGACTAGCGGGAGGACCTACGAGCAGTACTTC. This encodes CASSSTSGRTYEQYF.

The CDR3 region has the DNA TGTGCCAGCAGGGACACAAACTCCTACGAGCAGTACTTC. Translated: CASRDTNSYEQYF. The chain employs TRBV6-5 and TRBJ2-7, with D perhaps TRBD1 (5 bases). Germline V gene lookup returns CDR1 MNHEY and CDR2 SVGAGI. This CDR3 has 13 amino acids. Trimming took 6 bases from V and 0 from J, leaving 9 bases between them.

This clone was counted once. CDR3 sequence reads: CASSSSGASIRTQYF. Here the CDR3 DNA reads TGTGCCAGCAGCTCCTCCGGCGCCTCAATCCGTACGCAGTATTTT. The gene calls are TRBV11-2 and TRBJ2-3; D gene unclear. The germline V gene encodes CDR1 SGHAT and CDR2 FQNNGV. The CDR3 totals 15 residues. With 4 bases removed from V and 8 bases from J, the gap between germline ends came to 19 bases.

The chain uses TRBV19 and TRBJ1-2; maybe TRBD1 (5 bases). Germline V gives CDR1 LNHDA, CDR2 SQIVND (reference sequence). V was trimmed by 7 bases and J by 4 bases, leaving 16 bases between them. This CDR3 comprises 14 residues. The CDR3 spells CASTNRAGSYGYTF. Written as DNA, the CDR3 is TGTGCCAGTACCAATAGGGCAGGGTCCTATGGCTACACCTTC.

The rearrangement links TRBV7-8 to TRBJ1-5; tentative D call: TRBD1 (6 bases). In germline, CDR1 is SGHVS, CDR2 FQNEAQ. This CDR3 region has 15 residues. The ends were cut back, 5 bases at V and 4 bases at J, with 15 bases in the middle. CDR3 residues: CASSTYTGRNQPQHF. The CDR3, as DNA: TGTGCCAGCAGCACTTATACAGGGAGGAATCAGCCCCAGCATTTT.

The V and J genes are TRBV19 and TRBJ1-2; tentative D call: TRBD1 (5 bases). Deletions cut 1 base from V and 3 bases from J, with 6 bases between. The V gene's germline CDR1 is LNHDA and CDR2 SQIVND (reference sequence). CDR3 length: 13 residues. DNA for the CDR3: TGTGCCAGTAGTATAGGGGACGACTATGGCTACACCTTC. Translating gives CASSIGDDYGYTF.

The CDR3 DNA follows: TGTGCCAGCAGCCCCCGCCGGACGGATATATCGTACTTC. It yields the protein CASSPRRTDISYF. The chain uses TRBV5-6 and TRBJ2-7; no definite D call. Germline CDR1 is SGHDT and CDR2 is YYEEEE. V was clipped by 4 bases and J by 12 bases, with 20 bases between them. This CDR3 is 13 amino acids long.

The gene calls are TRBV4-1 and TRBJ1-5; 8 nucleotides align to TRBD1. Per germline, CDR1 MGHRA and CDR2 YSYEKL. This CDR3 is 17 amino acids long. V shed 1 base and J 5 bases; nucleotides not matched to a gene: 10. In DNA form, the CDR3 reads TGCGCCAGCAGCCAAGTAGGGGGCCGGGACAGGCATCAGCCCCAGCATTTT. It translates to CASSQVGGRDRHQPQHF.

J is TRBJ2-7 and V is TRBV6-5; no clear D gene. The CDR3 is made up of 15 amino acids. With 0 bases removed from V and 6 bases from J, the gap between germline ends came to 15 bases. Germline V gene data show CDR1 as MNHEY and CDR2 as SVGAGI. CDR3: CASSYSTGPSGEQYF. In DNA form, the CDR3 reads TGTGCCAGCAGTTACTCGACCGGACCCTCGGGCGAGCAGTACTTC.

The chain is built from TRBV9 and TRBJ2-3; 12 positions agree with TRBD2. The germline V gene encodes CDR1 SGDLS and CDR2 YYNGEE. This CDR3 contains 17 residues. V lost 0 bases and J lost 2; bases outside the gene matches: 4. The CDR3 reads CASSVAPSGRATDTQYF. The CDR3 DNA sequence: TGTGCCAGCAGCGTAGCCCCTAGCGGGAGGGCCACAGATACGCAGTATTTT.